This T cell receptor (beta chain) was observed in a study of human T cells and chemical hapten exposure (dated by TCRdb to about 2021). Regarding the research as a whole: For sensitization, 2% DPC in acetone was applied to an approximately 2 cm by approximately 2 cm area of upper inner arm skin. For TCR sequencing, blood came from 25 to 35 alopecia patients at anywhere from one to four time points (pre-sensitization, 2, 6 and 24 weeks). Patient blood was sampled pre-sensitization (week 0) and at 2, 6 and about 24 weeks after DPC sensitization. Weekly therapeutic DPC doses were additionally applied to the scalp of patients throughout the approximately 25-week study period. The libraries were sequenced as a pool, and the TCR yield per sample differed mostly because of small variations in library volumes within the pool. Alopecia areata with under or over 50% scalp involvement, alopecia totalis and alopecia universalis were represented in the patient cohort, which was mostly female. In alopecia patients, the study followed how the peripheral blood TCR repertoire changed in vivo over primary and secondary sensitization to diphenylcyclopropenone (DPC), a hapten. Patch testing was performed on the upper back with Finn chambers containing 0.01% DPC, and the patch tests were scored after 6 days according to International Contact Dermatitis Research Group standards.

From its cysteine to its phenylalanine, the CDR3 spans 16 amino acids. CDR3 DNA only is kept here, 48 bases in frame from base 1. V loses 0 bases of germline sequence and J loses 1 base, and the interval between the two ends is 12 bases. The germline V gene (reference sequence) supplies CDR1 PRHDT and CDR2 FYEKMQ. Sample time point, as interpreted from the label and publication: patch test 2, 6 weeks after DPC sensitization. This sample's treatment or condition label indicates: therapeutic diphenylcyclopropenone sensitization with weekly scalp DPC. At every patch-test visit, the blood draw took place before the patch test was put on. Patients were eligible if aged 18 to 70, diagnosed with alopecia and judged suitable for DPC therapy, and pregnant patients were excluded. Total RNA was extracted from unfractionated whole blood that had been collected in Tempus Blood RNA tubes. Paper-wide results and their limitations: DPC sensitization did not change how many TCRs were above 1 in 1000 frequency, and no evidence was found of alterations in global repertoire structure. Expanded TCRs formed significantly more large CDR3 similarity clusters than pre-sensitization or healthy control sets, consistent with antigen-driven responses. After repeated subsampling, changes were observed in the strength of the expansion versus patch-test correlation and in the threshold at which the correlation became significant. All patients had alopecia, a presumed autoimmune disease, so their immune response might differ from that of healthy individuals. Patch test score was positively correlated with the number of PT1 expanded TCRs, with significance at thresholds 8, 16 and 32 but not at 4.

With regard to this clonotype: Which antigen it targets is not known. Within one base of it there is no much larger clone, and no base qualities were kept.

The library was produced with RACE. The sequencing machine was a NextSeq 500. During library preparation, unique molecular identifiers were attached to individual cDNA molecules so that TCRs could be counted quantitatively and reproducibly. For every blood RNA sample, sequencing covered both the TCR alpha and TCR beta chains. As for how the authors treated the data: A median of around 96,000 TCRs per sample was observed, with a range of roughly 20,000 to 700,000. The Decombinator software suite was used to annotate the V, J and CDR3 of the TCR reads. For the PS versus PT1 abundance plots, all samples were subsampled to the same number of TCRs (28,000). TCRs were defined as expanded if absent before sensitization and observed at least eight times at the 2-week time point. TCRdb applied fastp at Q25 and MiXCR to the public reads, then kept only in-frame beta chains. Each CDR3 protein gets just one entry, which takes the most common genes and DNA from the rows behind it. The V and J calls were determined by TCRdb, not by the authors. Present in this sample are about 80,000 distinct CDR3 sequences, approximately 10% of which were seen just once. The ten biggest clones cover roughly 1.5% of the sample.

Sequencing used whole blood, obtained in connection with sensitization to the hapten diphenylcyclopropenone (DPC). The TCR sequence derives from a man between 18 and 35 years old with alopecia areata. Some clones in this sample may be carry-over from other donors' samples. The rearranged chain carries TRBV13 and TRBJ1-1, with a tentative D gene TRBD1 over 6 matching bases. The CDR3 sequence is CASSLGQGTANTEAFF. DNA sequence: TGTGCCAGCAGCTTAGGCCAGGGGACGGCGAACACTGAAGCTTTCTTT.